This T cell receptor beta chain was recorded in a study of cytomegalovirus exposure and HLA in healthy donors. Points from the study as a whole: There were some public TCRs occurring in many donors, but most TCR sequences were rare. Cytomegalovirus-associated status was assigned to some 180 TCR beta chains. According to a subsequent analysis, TCR clusters from the first cohort were inclined to appear together in the 120 validation repertoires. Among the CMV-associated chains, a few were confirmed in vitro as specific for CMV antigens.

Germline CDR1 and CDR2: LNHDA and SQIVND (reference sequence). The CDR3 runs 14 residues. The V end lost 7 bases, the J end lost 5 bases, and 15 bases lay between the germline ends. The data were produced by immunoSEQ multiplex PCR, yet TCRdb's version contains in-frame clones alone and is incomplete. The sample comprises approximately 140,000 clones, around 85% of which are singletons, and just under 3% rests with the top ten. This clone was picked up many times. What it binds is not known. The chain recombines TRBV19 with TRBJ1-5; no definite D call. This receptor was obtained from a man younger than 35 in good health and CMV-seronegative. The specimen sequenced was PBMCs. In DNA form, the CDR3 reads TGTGCCAGTATGGAGGGCACAGAGTATCAGCCCCAGCATTTT. Translating it yields CASMEGTEYQPQHF.